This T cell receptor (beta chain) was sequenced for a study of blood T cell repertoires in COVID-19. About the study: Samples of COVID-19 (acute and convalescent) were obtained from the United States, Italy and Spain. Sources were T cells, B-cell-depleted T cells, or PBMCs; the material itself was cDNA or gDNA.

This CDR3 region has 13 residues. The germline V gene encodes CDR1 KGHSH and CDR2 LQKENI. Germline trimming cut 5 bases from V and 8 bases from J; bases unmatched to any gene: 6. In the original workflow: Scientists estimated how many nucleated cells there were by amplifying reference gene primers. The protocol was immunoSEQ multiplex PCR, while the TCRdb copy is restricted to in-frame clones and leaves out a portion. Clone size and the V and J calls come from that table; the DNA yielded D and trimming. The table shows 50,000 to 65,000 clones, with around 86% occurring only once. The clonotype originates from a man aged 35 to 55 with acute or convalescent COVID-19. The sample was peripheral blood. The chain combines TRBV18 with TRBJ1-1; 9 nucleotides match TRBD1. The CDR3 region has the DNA TGTGCCAGCTCATTCGGACAGGGGCAGGAAGCTTTCTTT. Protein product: CASSFGQGQEAFF.